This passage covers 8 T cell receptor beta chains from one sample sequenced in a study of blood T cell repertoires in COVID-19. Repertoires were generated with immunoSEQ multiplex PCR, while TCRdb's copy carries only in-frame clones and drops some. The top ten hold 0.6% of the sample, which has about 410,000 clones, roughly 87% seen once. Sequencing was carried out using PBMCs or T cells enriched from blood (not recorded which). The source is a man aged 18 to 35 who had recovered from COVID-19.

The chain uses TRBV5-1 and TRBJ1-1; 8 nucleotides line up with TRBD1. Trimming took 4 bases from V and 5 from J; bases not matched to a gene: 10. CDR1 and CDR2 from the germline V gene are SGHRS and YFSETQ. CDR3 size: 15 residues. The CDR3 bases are TGCGCCAGCAGCCCGTTAACAGGGGGGACGACTGAAGCTTTCTTT. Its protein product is CASSPLTGGTTEAFF.

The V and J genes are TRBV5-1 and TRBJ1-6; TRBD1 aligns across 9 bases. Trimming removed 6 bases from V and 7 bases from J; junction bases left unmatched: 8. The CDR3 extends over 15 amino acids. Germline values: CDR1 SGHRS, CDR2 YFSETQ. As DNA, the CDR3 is TGCGCCAGCACAACAGGGGGCAAGGTGAATTCACCCCTCCACTTT. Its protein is CASTTGGKVNSPLHF.

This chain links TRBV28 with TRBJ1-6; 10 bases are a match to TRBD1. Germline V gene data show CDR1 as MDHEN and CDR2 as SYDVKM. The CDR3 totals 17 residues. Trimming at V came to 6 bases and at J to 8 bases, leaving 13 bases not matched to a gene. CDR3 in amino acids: CASRSTEGQGKYSPLHF. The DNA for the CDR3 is TGTGCCAGCAGATCAACAGAGGGACAGGGGAAATATTCACCCCTCCACTTT.

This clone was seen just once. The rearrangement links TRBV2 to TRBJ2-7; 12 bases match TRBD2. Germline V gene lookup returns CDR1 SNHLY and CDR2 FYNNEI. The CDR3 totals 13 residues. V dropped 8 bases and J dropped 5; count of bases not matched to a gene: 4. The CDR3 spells CASGRLAGDEQYF. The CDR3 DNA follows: TGTGCCAGCGGAAGACTAGCGGGAGACGAGCAGTACTTC.

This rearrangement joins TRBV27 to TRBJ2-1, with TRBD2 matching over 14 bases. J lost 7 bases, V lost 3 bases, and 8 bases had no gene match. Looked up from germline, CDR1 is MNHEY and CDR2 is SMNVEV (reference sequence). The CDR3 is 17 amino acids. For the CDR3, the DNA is TGTGCCAGCAGTTTCACGGGACTAGCGGGAGTAGTTAATGAGCAGTTCTTC. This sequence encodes CASSFTGLAGVVNEQFF.

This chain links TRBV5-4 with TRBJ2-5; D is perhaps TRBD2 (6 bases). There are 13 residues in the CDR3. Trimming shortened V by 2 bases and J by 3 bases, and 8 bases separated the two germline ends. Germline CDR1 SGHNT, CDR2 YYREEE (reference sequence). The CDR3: CASSFGGKETQYF. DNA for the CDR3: TGTGCCAGCAGCTTCGGGGGAAAAGAGACCCAGTACTTC.

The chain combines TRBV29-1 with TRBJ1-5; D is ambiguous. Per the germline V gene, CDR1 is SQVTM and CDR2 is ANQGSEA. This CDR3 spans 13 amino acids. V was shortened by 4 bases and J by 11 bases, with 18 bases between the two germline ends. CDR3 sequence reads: CSVVGGLSGSQHF. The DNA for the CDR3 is TGCAGCGTTGTTGGAGGCCTTAGTGGGTCCCAGCATTTT. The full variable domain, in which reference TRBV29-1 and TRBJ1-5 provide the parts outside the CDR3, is SAVISQKPSRDICQRGTSLTIQCQVDSQVTMMFWYRQQPGQSLTLIATANQGSEATYESGFVIDKFPISRPNLTFSTLTVSNMSPEDSSIYLCSVVGGLSGSQHFGDGTRLSIL.

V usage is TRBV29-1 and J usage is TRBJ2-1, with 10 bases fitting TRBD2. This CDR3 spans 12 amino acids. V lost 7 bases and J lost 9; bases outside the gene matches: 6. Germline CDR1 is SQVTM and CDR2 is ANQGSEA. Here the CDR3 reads CSASGRVTEQFF. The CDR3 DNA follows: TGCAGCGCTAGCGGGAGAGTAACTGAGCAGTTCTTC.